This T cell receptor (beta chain) was sequenced in a study of cytomegalovirus exposure and HLA in healthy donors. Both 60 Vbeta primers and 13 Jbeta primers went into the PCR. Repertoires were generated with immunoSEQ multiplex PCR, while TCRdb's copy carries only in-frame clones and drops some. The table lists around 85,000 clones, 74% of them singletons. Trimming removed 1 base from V and 2 bases from J; junction bases left unmatched: 1. From germline, CDR1 is GTSNPN and CDR2 SVGIG (reference sequence). There are 14 residues in the CDR3. The sequenced sample was PBMCs. The sequence came from a man aged 30 to 45 in good health and CMV-seropositive. This chain joins TRBV30 and TRBJ2-5; 10 bases map to TRBD1. In DNA, the CDR3 is TGTGCCTGGAGTGGGACAGGGGGACAAGAGACCCAGTACTTC. It yields the protein CAWSGTGGQETQYF.